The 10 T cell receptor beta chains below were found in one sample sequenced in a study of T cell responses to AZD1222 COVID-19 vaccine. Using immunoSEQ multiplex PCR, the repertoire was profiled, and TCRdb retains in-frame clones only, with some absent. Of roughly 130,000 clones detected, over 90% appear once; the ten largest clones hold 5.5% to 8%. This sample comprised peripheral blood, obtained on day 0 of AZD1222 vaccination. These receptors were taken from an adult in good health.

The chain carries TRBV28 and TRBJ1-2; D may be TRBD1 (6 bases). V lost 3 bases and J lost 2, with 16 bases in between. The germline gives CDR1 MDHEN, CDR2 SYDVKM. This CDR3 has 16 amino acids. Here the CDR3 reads CASSFGEGGMNYGYTF. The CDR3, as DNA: TGTGCCAGCAGTTTTGGGGAGGGGGGCATGAACTATGGCTACACCTTC.

The CDR3 bases are TGCGCCAGCAGCCAAGAGGCCGGGGCAGGCTACGAGCAGTACTTC. It yields the protein CASSQEAGAGYEQYF. The chain employs TRBV4-1 and TRBJ2-7, with D perhaps being TRBD1 or TRBD2 (5 bases each). The CDR3 length is 15 residues. Germline CDR1 reads MGHRA; CDR2 reads YSYEKL. The ends were cut back, 0 bases at V and 3 bases at J, with 12 bases in the middle.

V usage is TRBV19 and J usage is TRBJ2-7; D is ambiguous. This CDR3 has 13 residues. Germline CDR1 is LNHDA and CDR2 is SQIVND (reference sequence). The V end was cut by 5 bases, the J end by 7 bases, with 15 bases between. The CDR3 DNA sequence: TGTGCCAGTAGTCTCCGACCCCTTTGGGAGCAGTACTTC. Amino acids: CASSLRPLWEQYF.

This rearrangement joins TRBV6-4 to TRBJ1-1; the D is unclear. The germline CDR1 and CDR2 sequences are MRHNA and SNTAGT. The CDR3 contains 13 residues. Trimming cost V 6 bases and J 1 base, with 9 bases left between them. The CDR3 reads CASRATENTEAFF. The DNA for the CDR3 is TGTGCCAGCAGAGCTACAGAGAACACTGAAGCTTTCTTT.

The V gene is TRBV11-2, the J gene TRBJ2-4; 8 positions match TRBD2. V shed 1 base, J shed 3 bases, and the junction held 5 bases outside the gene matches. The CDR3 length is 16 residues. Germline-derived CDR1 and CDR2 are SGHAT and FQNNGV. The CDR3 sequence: CASSLGAGVVKNIQYF. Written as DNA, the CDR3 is TGTGCCAGCAGCTTAGGAGCGGGAGTGGTCAAAAACATTCAGTACTTC.

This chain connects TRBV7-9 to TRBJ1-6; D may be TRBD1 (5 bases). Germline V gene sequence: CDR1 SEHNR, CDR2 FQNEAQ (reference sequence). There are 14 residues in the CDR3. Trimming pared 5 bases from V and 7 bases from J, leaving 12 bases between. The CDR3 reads CASSPQGTNSPLHF. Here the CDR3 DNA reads TGTGCCAGCAGCCCCCAGGGCACCAATTCACCCCTCCACTTT.

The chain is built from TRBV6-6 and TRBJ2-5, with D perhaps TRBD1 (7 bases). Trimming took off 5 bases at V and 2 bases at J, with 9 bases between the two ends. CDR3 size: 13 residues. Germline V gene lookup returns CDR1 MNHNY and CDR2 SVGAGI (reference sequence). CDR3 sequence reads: CASSPGGQETQYF. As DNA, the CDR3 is TGTGCCAGCAGTCCAGGGGGGCAAGAGACCCAGTACTTC.

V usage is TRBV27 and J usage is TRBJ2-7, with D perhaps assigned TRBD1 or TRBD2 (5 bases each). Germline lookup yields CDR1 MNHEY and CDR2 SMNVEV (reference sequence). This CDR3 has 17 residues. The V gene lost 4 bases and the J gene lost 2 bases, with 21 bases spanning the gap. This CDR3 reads CASSSGLGGEKPYEQYF. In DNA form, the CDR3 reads TGTGCCAGCAGTTCCGGTCTTGGGGGAGAAAAACCCTACGAGCAGTACTTC.

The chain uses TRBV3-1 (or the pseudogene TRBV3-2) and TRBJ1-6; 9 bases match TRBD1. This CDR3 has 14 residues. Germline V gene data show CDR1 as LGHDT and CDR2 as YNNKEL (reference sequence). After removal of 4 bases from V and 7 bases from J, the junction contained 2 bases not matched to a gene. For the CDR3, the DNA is TGTGCCAGCAGCCGGGGACAGGGCAATTCACCCCTCCACTTT. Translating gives CASSRGQGNSPLHF.

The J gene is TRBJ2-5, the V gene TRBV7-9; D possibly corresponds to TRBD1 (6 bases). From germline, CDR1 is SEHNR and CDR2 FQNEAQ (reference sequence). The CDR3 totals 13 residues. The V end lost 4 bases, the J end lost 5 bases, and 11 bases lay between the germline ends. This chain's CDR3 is CASSSRGPETQYF. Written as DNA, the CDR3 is TGTGCCAGCAGCTCCAGGGGCCCCGAGACCCAGTACTTC.